This T cell receptor beta chain originates from a study of beta chain features in type 1 diabetes. Study-wide context: Sorted cells, roughly 98,000,000 in number, were examined across all samples.

The investigators reverse transcribed all of the isolated RNA, so they sequenced expressed TCRB transcripts. Sequencing was performed with immunoSEQ multiplex PCR; in TCRdb, only in-frame clones are kept and a portion is missing. The table shows fewer than 350,000 clones, with 20% occurring only once. Study conclusions and caveats: VDJ junctions sequenced from type 1 diabetes patients showed fewer insertions and more deletions.

The CDR3 length is 13 residues. From germline, CDR1 is SGHRS and CDR2 YFSETQ. Trimming at V came to 6 bases and at J to 7 bases, leaving 8 bases not matched to a gene. In its sample, this clone was seen a few times. As yet, its antigen is unknown. Sequenced sample: naive CD4+ T cells from blood. This chain connects TRBV5-1 to TRBJ2-7; 9 bases fit TRBD2. The clonotype was recovered from a woman younger than 30 in good health. The CDR3 region has the DNA TGCGCCAGCACAGCGGGAGGTGACGGGGAGCAGTACTTC. Amino acid sequence: CASTAGGDGEQYF. Full variable domain (outside the CDR3, taken from reference TRBV5-1 and TRBJ2-7): KAGVTQTPRYLIKTRGQQVTLSCSPISGHRSVSWYQQTPGQGLQFLFEYFSETQRNKGNFPGRFSGRQFSNSRSEMNVSTLELGDSALYLCASTAGGDGEQYFGPGTRLTVT.